Included here is one T cell receptor (beta chain) sequence, with context. The data are from a study of CD8 T cells in Susac syndrome. Reverse transcription of about 0.45 to 1 ug RNA was carried out with random hexamers. TCR beta CDR3 was amplified by immunoSEQ multiplex PCR. This amplification extended across 54 Vbeta and 13 Jbeta segments. TCRdb analysed the immunoSEQ multiplex PCR reads with MiXCR anew, one entry per CDR3 protein. Seen here are fewer than 150,000 distinct CDR3 sequences, under 95% observed once, and the top ten hold about 0.25%. Sample: CD8+ T cells from PBMCs. The receptor was isolated from a human donor with multiple sclerosis.

CDR3 coding DNA: TGCAGTGCTAGCTTTGGACTCGAAGCTTTCTTT. Amino acids: CSASFGLEAFF. J is TRBJ1-1 and V is TRBV20-1; D unclear. CDR1 is DFQATT, CDR2 SNEGSKA, per germline (reference sequence). There are 11 residues in the CDR3. Trimming removed 3 bases from V and 8 bases from J, with 10 bases in between.